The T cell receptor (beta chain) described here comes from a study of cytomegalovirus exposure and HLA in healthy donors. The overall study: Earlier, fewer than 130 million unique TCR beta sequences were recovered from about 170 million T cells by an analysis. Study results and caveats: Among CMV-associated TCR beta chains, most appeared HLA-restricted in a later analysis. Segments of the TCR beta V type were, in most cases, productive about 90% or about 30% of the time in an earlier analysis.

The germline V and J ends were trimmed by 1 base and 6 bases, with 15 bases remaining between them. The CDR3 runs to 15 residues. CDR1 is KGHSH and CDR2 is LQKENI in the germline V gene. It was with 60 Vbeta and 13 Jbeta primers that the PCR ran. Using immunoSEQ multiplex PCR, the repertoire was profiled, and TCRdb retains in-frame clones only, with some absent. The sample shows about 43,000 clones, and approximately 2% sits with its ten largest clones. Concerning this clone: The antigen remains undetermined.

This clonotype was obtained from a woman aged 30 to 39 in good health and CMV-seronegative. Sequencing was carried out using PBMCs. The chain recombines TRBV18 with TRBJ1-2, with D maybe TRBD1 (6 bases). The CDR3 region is CASSPRAGEPDGYTF. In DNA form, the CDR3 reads TGTGCCAGCTCACCACGGGCAGGGGAGCCGGATGGCTACACCTTC. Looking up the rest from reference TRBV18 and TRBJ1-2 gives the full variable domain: NAGVMQNPRHLVRRRGQEARLRCSPMKGHSHVYWYRQLPEEGLKFMVYLQKENIIDESGMPKERFSAEFPKEGPSILRIQQVVRGDSAAYFCASSPRAGEPDGYTFGSGTRLTVV.